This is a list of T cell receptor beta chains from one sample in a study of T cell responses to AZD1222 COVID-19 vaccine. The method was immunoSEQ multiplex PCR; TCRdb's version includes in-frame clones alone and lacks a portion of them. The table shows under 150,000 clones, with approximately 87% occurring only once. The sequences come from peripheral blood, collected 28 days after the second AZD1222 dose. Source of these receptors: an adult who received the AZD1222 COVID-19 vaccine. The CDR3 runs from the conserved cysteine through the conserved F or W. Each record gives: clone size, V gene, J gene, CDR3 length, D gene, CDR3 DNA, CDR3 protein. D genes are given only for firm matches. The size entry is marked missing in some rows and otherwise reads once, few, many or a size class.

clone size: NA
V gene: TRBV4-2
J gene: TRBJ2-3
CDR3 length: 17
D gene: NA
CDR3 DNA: TGTGCCAGCAGCCAAGATGGACAAGTTATTGGGTCAGATACGCAGTATTTT
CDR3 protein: CASSQDGQVIGSDTQYF

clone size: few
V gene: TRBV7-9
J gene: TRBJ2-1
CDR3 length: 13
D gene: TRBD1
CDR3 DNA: TGTGCCAGCAGCTCGGACAGGGGTAGTGAGCAGTTCTTC
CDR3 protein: CASSSDRGSEQFF

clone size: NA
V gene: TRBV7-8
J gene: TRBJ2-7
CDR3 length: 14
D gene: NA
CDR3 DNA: TGTGCCAGCAGCTTTACTAGGGCGACCTACGAGCAGTACTTC
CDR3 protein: CASSFTRATYEQYF

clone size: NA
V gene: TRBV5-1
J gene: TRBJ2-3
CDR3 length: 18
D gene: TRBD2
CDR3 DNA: TGCGCCAGCAGCTTGGGATCAAAGGGACTAGCGGGAGCAGATACGCAGTATTTT
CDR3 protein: CASSLGSKGLAGADTQYF

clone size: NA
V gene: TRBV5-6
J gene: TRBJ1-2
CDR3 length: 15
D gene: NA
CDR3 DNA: TGTGCCAGCAGCTTGGGTCAGCAGAGAGGCTATGGCTACACCTTC
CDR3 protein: CASSLGQQRGYGYTF

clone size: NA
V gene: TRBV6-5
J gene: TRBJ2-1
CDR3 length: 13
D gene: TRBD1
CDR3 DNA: TGTGCCAGCAGGGACAGGGGGGAGAATGAGCAGTTCTTC
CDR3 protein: CASRDRGENEQFF

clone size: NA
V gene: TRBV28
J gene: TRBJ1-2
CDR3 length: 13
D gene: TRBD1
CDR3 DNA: TGTGCCAGCACAAAGGGACAGAACTATGGCTACACCTTC
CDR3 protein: CASTKGQNYGYTF

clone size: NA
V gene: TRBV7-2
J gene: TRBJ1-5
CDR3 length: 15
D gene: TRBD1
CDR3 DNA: TGTGCCAGCAGCTTGGGGACAGGGTATCTTCAGCCCCAGCATTTT
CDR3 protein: CASSLGTGYLQPQHF

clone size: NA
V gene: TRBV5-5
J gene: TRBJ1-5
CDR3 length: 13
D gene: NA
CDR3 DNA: TGTGCCAGCAGCTTATATAGCAATCAGCCCCAGCATTTT
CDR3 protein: CASSLYSNQPQHF

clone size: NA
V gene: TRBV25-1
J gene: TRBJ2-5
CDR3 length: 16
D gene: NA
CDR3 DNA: TGTGCCAGCAACCTCAACTTGGTTGGGGTTTGGGAGACCCAGTACTTC
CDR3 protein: CASNLNLVGVWETQYF

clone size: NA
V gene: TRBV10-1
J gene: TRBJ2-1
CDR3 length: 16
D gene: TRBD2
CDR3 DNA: TGCGCCAGCAGTACTAGCGGGGGGCTCTCCTACAATGAGCAGTTCTTC
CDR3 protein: CASSTSGGLSYNEQFF

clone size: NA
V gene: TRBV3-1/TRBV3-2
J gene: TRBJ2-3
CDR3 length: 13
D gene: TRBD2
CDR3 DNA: TGTGCCAGCAGGTGGACTAGCGGGTCCACGCAGTATTTT
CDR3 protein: CASRWTSGSTQYF